A single sample gave rise to the 21 T cell receptor beta chains below, sequenced in a study of CD4 T cells in relation to SARS-CoV-2 and coronaviruses. The unexposed donors gave CD4+ T cells in about 2010-2019, prior to COVID-19. The cells were cultured for roughly 11 days before CD4+ T cells were isolated. The protocol was immunoSEQ multiplex PCR, while the TCRdb copy is restricted to in-frame clones and leaves out a portion. Here the sample spans roughly 21,000 clones, 65% to 80% being singletons. These receptors have no known antigen. The sequenced material came from CD4+ T cells from PBMCs, cultured in vitro. The receptors derive from a human donor in good health.

This rearrangement joins TRBV6-5 to TRBJ1-1; D is undetermined. Between the trimmed V and J ends, which lost 6 bases and 4 bases, there was a span of 15 bases. Germline V lookup: CDR1 MNHEY, CDR2 SVGAGI. This CDR3 contains 14 residues. CDR3 sequence: CASRTYEVGTEAFF. In DNA, the CDR3 is TGTGCCAGCAGAACGTACGAGGTGGGCACTGAAGCTTTCTTT.

The chain has TRBV10-2 and TRBJ1-1; 9 nucleotides line up with TRBD1. Per the germline V gene, CDR1 is WSHSY and CDR2 is SAAADI. After removal of 6 bases from V and 10 bases from J, the junction contained 9 bases not matched to a gene. The CDR3 loop spans 13 amino acids. CDR3 in amino acids: CASSSYRGRGAFF. The CDR3, as DNA: TGCGCCAGCAGCAGTTACAGGGGGCGCGGAGCTTTCTTT.

The gene calls are TRBV5-1 and TRBJ2-1; TRBD2 is a possible D gene (5 bases). V was pared by 5 bases and J by 9 bases, with 12 bases between. The CDR3 is 12 residues long. CDR1 is SGHRS and CDR2 is YFSETQ in the germline V gene. In nucleotides, the CDR3 is TGCGCCAGCAGTATTATACGGGGTGAGCAGTTCTTC. Its translation: CASSIIRGEQFF.

The V call is TRBV11-2, the J call TRBJ1-4, with 10 bases identical to TRBD1. The CDR3 extends over 15 amino acids. Germline V gene data show CDR1 as SGHAT and CDR2 as FQNNGV. V lost 5 bases to trimming and J lost 7 bases; unmatched junction nucleotides: 7. CDR3 residues: CASSLRTGGIEKLFF. The CDR3 DNA follows: TGTGCCAGCAGCCTTCGGACAGGGGGGATTGAAAAACTGTTTTTT.

This clone was found a few times. The chain has TRBV6-2 or TRBV6-3 and TRBJ2-7; D is unresolved. The CDR3 consists of 13 residues. The germline gives CDR1 MNHEY, CDR2 SVGEGT. Trimming stripped 6 bases from V and 5 bases from J, with 14 bases between. The CDR3 spells CASSNLAQNEQYF. The CDR3 DNA reads as TGTGCCAGCAGCAACCTGGCCCAGAACGAGCAGTACTTC.

The J gene is TRBJ1-4, the V gene TRBV6-5; D gene uncertain. This CDR3 region has 13 residues. V was shortened by 6 bases and J by 0 bases, with 5 bases between the two germline ends. Germline CDR1 is MNHEY and CDR2 is SVGAGI. CDR3 sequence (DNA): TGTGCCAGCAGACAGACAACTAATGAAAAACTGTTTTTT. Amino acid sequence: CASRQTTNEKLFF.

V is TRBV14 and J is TRBJ2-2; D remains ambiguous. Per the germline V gene, CDR1 is SGHDN and CDR2 is FVKESK. V was trimmed by 11 bases and J by 3 bases, leaving 13 bases between them. CDR3 size: 13 residues. The CDR3 loop is CALLGSYTGELFF. The CDR3 DNA reads as TGTGCCCTCCTGGGCAGCTACACCGGGGAGCTGTTTTTT. Complete variable domain (other parts from reference TRBV14 and TRBJ2-2): EAGVTQFPSHSVIEKGQTVTLRCDPISGHDNLYWYRRVMGKEIKFLLHFVKESKQDESGMPNNRFLAERTGGTYSTLKVQPAELEDSGVYFCALLGSYTGELFFGEGSRLTVL.

This clone was detected once. The chain joins TRBV6-6 to TRBJ2-7; D is possibly TRBD2 (5 bases). Trimming shortened V by 4 bases and J by 6 bases, and 16 bases separated the two germline ends. The CDR3 has 14 residues. CDR1 and CDR2 from the germline V gene are MNHNY and SVGAGI (reference sequence). The CDR3 bases are TGTGCCAGCAGTTCCGGGATCCACGGCGGCGAGCAGTACTTC. Its translation is CASSSGIHGGEQYF.

J is TRBJ1-3 and V is TRBV18; D gene uncertain. The CDR3 runs 14 residues. The germline V gene has CDR1 KGHSH and CDR2 LQKENI. V lost 2 bases to trimming and J lost 0 bases, with 5 bases between them. CDR3 protein: CASSPTVSGNTIYF. The DNA of the CDR3 is TGTGCCAGCTCACCAACAGTCTCTGGAAACACCATATATTTT. Full variable domain (outside the CDR3, taken from reference TRBV18 and TRBJ1-3): NAGVMQNPRHLVRRRGQEARLRCSPMKGHSHVYWYRQLPEEGLKFMVYLQKENIIDESGMPKERFSAEFPKEGPSILRIQQVVRGDSAAYFCASSPTVSGNTIYFGEGSWLTVV.

The chain recombines TRBV20-1 with TRBJ2-1; D is undetermined. This CDR3 contains 11 residues. CDR1 DFQATT and CDR2 SNEGSKA come from the germline V gene (reference sequence). The V end lost 5 bases, the J end lost 2 bases, and 4 bases lay between the germline ends. The CDR3 loop is CSALAYNEQFF. The CDR3 bases are TGCAGTGCTTTGGCCTACAATGAGCAGTTCTTC.

V gene TRBV2 combines with J gene TRBJ1-1; D unclear. The V and J ends lost 3 bases and 7 bases respectively, with 12 bases between them. The CDR3 totals 13 residues. Per germline, CDR1 SNHLY and CDR2 FYNNEI. Here the CDR3 DNA reads TGTGCCAGCAGTGAGGGAGTGTACGGTGAAGCTTTCTTT. This encodes CASSEGVYGEAFF.

The rearrangement uses TRBV27 and TRBJ2-7; D tentatively fits TRBD1 or TRBD2 (5 bases each). Germline values: CDR1 MNHEY, CDR2 SMNVEV (reference sequence). V lost 5 bases to trimming and J lost 2 bases, with 13 bases between them. The CDR3 spans 14 residues. The CDR3 DNA sequence: TGTGCCAGCAGTCCAAAATGGGGGACCTACGAGCAGTACTTC. This gives the protein CASSPKWGTYEQYF.

CDR3 in amino acids: CARSLGPDRYTEAFF. For the CDR3, the DNA is TGTGCCAGAAGCTTAGGGCCCGACAGGTACACTGAAGCTTTCTTT. The chain uses TRBV7-5 and TRBJ1-1; TRBD1 was called by the table and not checked on the DNA. TRBV7-5 is designated a pseudogene. The length of the CDR3 is 15 residues.

This clone was counted once. The V call is TRBV6-5, the J call TRBJ2-5; TRBD2 is a possible D gene (5 bases). Trimming left V 0 bases short and J 5 bases short, with 16 bases between. The CDR3 runs to 16 residues. In germline, CDR1 is MNHEY, CDR2 SVGAGI. CDR3 sequence: CASSYSSGGIMETQYF. The CDR3 DNA reads as TGTGCCAGCAGTTACTCAAGTGGAGGTATTATGGAGACCCAGTACTTC.

The gene calls are TRBV7-8 and TRBJ2-5; 9 bases are a match to TRBD2. Germline V lookup: CDR1 SGHVS, CDR2 FQNEAQ. Losses at the gene ends were 5 bases for V and 7 bases for J; bases not matched to a gene: 17. This CDR3 contains 17 residues. The CDR3 protein is CASSHSSAGGLRGTQYF. CDR3 nucleotides: TGTGCCAGCAGCCACTCGTCAGCGGGAGGCCTACGCGGGACCCAGTACTTC. The variable domain in full, completed from reference TRBV7-8 and TRBJ2-5, reads GAGVSQSPRYKVAKRGQDVALRCDPISGHVSLFWYQQALGQGPEFLTYFQNEAQLDKSGLPSDRFFAERPEGSVSTLKIQRTQQEDSAVYLCASSHSSAGGLRGTQYFGPGTRLLVL.

V gene TRBV29-1 combines with J gene TRBJ2-7; a weak D match, TRBD2 (6 bases). This CDR3 contains 15 residues. V lost 2 bases and J 2 bases, leaving 16 bases between the germline ends. Germline loops: CDR1 SQVTM, CDR2 ANQGSEA. CDR3 amino acids: CSVEKLGGGTYEQYF. CDR3 nucleotides: TGCAGCGTTGAAAAGCTGGGGGGAGGTACCTACGAGCAGTACTTC.

CDR3 protein: CASSERWDTQAFF. The DNA of the CDR3 is TGTGCCAGCAGTGAACGGTGGGACACCCAAGCTTTCTTT. The chain employs TRBV6-1 and TRBJ1-1; possibly TRBD1 for D (6 bases). CDR3 length: 13 residues. Germline CDR1 reads MNHNS; CDR2 reads SASEGT. V was clipped by 2 bases and J by 9 bases, with 13 bases between them.

This rearrangement joins TRBV29-1 to TRBJ2-5; D unclear. The V end lost 4 bases, the J end lost 4 bases, and 4 bases lay between the germline ends. CDR1 and CDR2 from the germline V gene are SQVTM and ANQGSEA. CDR3 length: 10 amino acids. DNA of the CDR3: TGCAGCGTTGGAGTAGAGACCCAGTACTTC. As protein: CSVGVETQYF.

This clone was counted once. The chain is built from TRBV19 and TRBJ2-1; D is possibly TRBD2 (5 bases). Per the germline V gene, CDR1 is LNHDA and CDR2 is SQIVND (reference sequence). The germline V and J ends were trimmed by 3 bases and 5 bases, with 17 bases remaining between them. This CDR3 region has 16 residues. CDR3 nucleotide sequence: TGTGCCAGTAGTATCCTTGGAATAGCGCCAAACAATGAGCAGTTCTTC. Residues: CASSILGIAPNNEQFF. The whole variable domain, filled in from reference TRBV19 and TRBJ2-1, reads DGGITQSPKYLFRKEGQNVTLSCEQNLNHDAMYWYRQDPGQGLRLIYYSQIVNDFQKGDIAEGYSVSREKKESFPLTVTSAQKNPTAFYLCASSILGIAPNNEQFFGPGTRLTVL.

The chain recombines TRBV7-9 with TRBJ1-1; weak D call: TRBD1 (6 bases). The germline CDR1 and CDR2 sequences are SEHNR and FQNEAQ (reference sequence). CDR3 length: 17 amino acids. The V end was cut by 5 bases, the J end by 3 bases, with 22 bases between. The CDR3 DNA reads TGTGCCAGCAGCCCCGCTGCCGGGAGGGGGAGGGACACTGAAGCTTTCTTT. It translates to CASSPAAGRGRDTEAFF.

This clone was counted between two and nine times. The rearrangement joins TRBV5-5 to TRBJ2-6; TRBD2 aligns across 8 bases. Trimming took 1 base from V and 4 from J; bases not matched to a gene: 13. The CDR3 extends over 19 amino acids. Germline assignment: CDR1 SGHKS and CDR2 YYEKEE (reference sequence). The CDR3 coding sequence is TGTGCCAGCAGCTTGTCACCACGGGGGGGTGTTACGGGGGCCAACGTCCTGACTTTC. Its protein product is CASSLSPRGGVTGANVLTF.